The source of this T cell receptor beta chain is a study of resident and recirculating memory T cells in vitiligo. Regarding the study as a whole: Different lesions suggested infiltration by different T cell clones.

Using immunoSEQ multiplex PCR, the repertoire was profiled, and TCRdb retains in-frame clones only, with some absent. The sample holds 75,000 to 85,000 clones; roughly nine tenths are singletons and the top ten take approximately 4.7%. CDR1 and CDR2 from the germline V gene are MDHEN and SYDVKM. The CDR3 loop spans 13 amino acids. The V gene end was trimmed by 6 bases and the J gene end by 4 bases; junction bases not matched to a gene: 3. About this clone itself: Its target is not known.

V is TRBV28 and J is TRBJ2-1; 7 nucleotides align to TRBD1. The TCR originated in a male donor with vitiligo. Material: blood. The CDR3 loop reads CASRGTVYNEQFF. CDR3 nucleotides: TGTGCCAGCAGGGGGACAGTATACAATGAGCAGTTCTTC.